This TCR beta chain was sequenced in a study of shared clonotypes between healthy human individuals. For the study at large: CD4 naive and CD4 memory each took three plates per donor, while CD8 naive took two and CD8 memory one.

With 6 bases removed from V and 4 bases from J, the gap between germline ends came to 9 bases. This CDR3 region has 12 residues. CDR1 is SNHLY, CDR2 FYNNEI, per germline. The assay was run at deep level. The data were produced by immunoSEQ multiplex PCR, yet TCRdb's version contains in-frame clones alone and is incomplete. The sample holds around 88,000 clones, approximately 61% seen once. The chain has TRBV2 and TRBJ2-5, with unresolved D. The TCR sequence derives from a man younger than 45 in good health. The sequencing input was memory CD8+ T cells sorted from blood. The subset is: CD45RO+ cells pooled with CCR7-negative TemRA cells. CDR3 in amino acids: CASRLPTETQYF. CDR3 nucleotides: TGTGCCAGCAGGCTTCCCACAGAGACCCAGTACTTC.